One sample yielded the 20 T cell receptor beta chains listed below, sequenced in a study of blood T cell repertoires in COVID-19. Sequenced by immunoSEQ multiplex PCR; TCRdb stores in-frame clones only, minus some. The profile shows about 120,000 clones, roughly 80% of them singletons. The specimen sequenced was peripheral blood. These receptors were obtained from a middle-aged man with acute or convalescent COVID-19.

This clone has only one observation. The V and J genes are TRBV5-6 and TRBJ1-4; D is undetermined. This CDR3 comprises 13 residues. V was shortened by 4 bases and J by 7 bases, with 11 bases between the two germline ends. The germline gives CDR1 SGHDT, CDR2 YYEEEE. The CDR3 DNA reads TGTGCCAGCAGCGTGACTCGGGTTGAAAAACTGTTTTTT. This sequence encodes CASSVTRVEKLFF.

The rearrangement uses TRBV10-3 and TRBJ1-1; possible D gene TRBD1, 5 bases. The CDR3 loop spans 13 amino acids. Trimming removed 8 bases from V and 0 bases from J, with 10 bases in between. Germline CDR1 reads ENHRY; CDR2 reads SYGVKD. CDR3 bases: TGTGCCATCGGACAACAGATGAACACTGAAGCTTTCTTT. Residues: CAIGQQMNTEAFF.

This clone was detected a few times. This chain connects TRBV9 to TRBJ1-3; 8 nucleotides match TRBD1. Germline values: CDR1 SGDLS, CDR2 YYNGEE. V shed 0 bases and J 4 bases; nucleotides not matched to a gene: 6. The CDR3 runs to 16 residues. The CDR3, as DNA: TGTGCCAGCAGCGTAGGGACAGGGATTTTCGGAAACACCATATATTTT. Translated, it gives CASSVGTGIFGNTIYF.

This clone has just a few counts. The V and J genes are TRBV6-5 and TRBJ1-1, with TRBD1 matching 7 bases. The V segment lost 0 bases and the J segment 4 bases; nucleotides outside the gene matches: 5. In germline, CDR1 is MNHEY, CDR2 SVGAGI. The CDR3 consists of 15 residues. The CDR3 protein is CASSYSTGKGTEAFF. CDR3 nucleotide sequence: TGTGCCAGCAGTTACTCGACAGGGAAGGGCACTGAAGCTTTCTTT.

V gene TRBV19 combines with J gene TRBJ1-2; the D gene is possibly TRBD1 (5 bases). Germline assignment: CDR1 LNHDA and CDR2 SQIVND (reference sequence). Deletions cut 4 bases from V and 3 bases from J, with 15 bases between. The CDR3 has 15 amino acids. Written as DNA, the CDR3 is TGTGCCAGTAGTAGTCCTGACACAGGTGACTATGGCTACACCTTC. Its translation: CASSSPDTGDYGYTF.

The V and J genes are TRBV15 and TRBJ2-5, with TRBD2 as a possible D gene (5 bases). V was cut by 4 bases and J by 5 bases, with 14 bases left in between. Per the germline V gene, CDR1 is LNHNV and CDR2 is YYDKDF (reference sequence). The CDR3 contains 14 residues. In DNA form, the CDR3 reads TGTGCCACCAGCAAACTAGAAACAAAGGAGACCCAGTACTTC. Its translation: CATSKLETKETQYF.

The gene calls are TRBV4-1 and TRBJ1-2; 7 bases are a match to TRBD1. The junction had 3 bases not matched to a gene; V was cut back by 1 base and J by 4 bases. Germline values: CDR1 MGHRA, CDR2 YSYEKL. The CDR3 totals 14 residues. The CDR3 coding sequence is TGCGCCAGCAGCCAAGTGGGACAGAGCTATGGCTACACCTTC. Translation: CASSQVGQSYGYTF.

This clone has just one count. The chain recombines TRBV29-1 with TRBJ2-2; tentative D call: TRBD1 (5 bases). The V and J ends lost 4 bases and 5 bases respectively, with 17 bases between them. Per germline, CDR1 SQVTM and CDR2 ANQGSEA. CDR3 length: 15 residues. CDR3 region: CSVAPGKSGTGELFF. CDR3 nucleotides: TGCAGCGTTGCTCCAGGGAAGAGTGGGACCGGGGAGCTGTTTTTT.

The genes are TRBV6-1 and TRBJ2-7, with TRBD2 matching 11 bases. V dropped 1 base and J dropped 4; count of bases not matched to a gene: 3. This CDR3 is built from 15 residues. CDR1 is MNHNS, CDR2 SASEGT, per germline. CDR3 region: CASSEVLAGGYEQYF. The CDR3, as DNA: TGTGCCAGCAGTGAAGTATTAGCGGGGGGGTACGAGCAGTACTTC.

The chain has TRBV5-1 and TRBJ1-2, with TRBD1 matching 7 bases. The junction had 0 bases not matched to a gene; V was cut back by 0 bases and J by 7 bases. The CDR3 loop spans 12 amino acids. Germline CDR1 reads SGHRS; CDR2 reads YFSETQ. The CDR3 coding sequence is TGCGCCAGCAGCTTGGGACAGGGTGGCTACACCTTC. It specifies CASSLGQGGYTF.

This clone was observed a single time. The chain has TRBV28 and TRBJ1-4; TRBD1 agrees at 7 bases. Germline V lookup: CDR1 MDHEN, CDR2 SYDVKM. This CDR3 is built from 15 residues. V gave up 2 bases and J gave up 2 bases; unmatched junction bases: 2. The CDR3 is CASSLRGQTNEKLFF. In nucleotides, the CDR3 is TGTGCCAGCAGTTTAAGGGGGCAGACTAATGAAAAACTGTTTTTT. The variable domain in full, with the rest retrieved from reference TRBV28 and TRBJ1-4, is DVKVTQSSRYLVKRTGEKVFLECVQDMDHENMFWYRQDPGLGLRLIYFSYDVKMKEKGDIPEGYSVSREKKERFSLILESASTNQTSMYLCASSLRGQTNEKLFFGSGTQLSVL.

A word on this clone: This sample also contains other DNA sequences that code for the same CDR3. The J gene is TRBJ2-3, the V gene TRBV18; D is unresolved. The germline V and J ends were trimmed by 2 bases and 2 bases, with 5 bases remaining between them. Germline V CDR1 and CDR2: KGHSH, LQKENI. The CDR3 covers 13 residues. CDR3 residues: CASSPSSTDTQYF. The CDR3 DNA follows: TGTGCCAGCTCACCATCCTCCACAGATACGCAGTATTTT.

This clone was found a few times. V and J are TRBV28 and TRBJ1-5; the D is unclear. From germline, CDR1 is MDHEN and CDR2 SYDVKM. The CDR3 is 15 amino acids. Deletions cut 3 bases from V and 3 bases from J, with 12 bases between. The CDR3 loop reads CASSFVWAANQPQHF. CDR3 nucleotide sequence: TGTGCCAGCAGTTTTGTGTGGGCAGCCAATCAGCCCCAGCATTTT.

The CDR3 nucleotides read TGCGCCAGCAGCCAAGACGGGACAGGGAGATGGAACACTGAAGCTTTCTTT. Translation: CASSQDGTGRWNTEAFF. The gene calls are TRBV4-1 and TRBJ1-1; 9 bases map to TRBD1. The CDR3 is 17 amino acids. With V trimmed by 0 bases and J by 1 base, 6 bases remained unmatched. From germline, CDR1 is MGHRA and CDR2 YSYEKL.

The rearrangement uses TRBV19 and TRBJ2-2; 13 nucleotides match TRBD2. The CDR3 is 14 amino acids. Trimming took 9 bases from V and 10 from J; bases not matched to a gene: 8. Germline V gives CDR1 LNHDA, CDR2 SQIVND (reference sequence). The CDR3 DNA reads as TGTGCCAGCAGGACTAGCGGGGGTGTAGAGGAGCTGTTTTTT. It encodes CASRTSGGVEELFF.

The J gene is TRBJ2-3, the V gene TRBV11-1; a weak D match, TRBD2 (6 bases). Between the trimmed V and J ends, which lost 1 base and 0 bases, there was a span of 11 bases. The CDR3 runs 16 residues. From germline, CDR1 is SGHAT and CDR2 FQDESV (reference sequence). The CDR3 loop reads CASSLDGGFSTDTQYF. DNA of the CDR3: TGTGCCAGCAGCTTAGATGGGGGGTTCAGCACAGATACGCAGTATTTT.

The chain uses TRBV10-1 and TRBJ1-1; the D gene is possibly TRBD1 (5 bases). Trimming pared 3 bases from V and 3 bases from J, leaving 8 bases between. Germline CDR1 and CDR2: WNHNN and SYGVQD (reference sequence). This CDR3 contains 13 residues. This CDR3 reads CASSDSRDTEAFF. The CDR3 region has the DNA TGCGCCAGCAGTGATTCCAGGGACACTGAAGCTTTCTTT.

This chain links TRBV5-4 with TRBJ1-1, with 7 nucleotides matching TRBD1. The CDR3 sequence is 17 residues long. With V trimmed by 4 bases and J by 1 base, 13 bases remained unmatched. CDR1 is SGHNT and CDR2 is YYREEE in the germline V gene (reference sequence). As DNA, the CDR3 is TGTGCCAGCAGCCCTCCACCTCGACAGGGACCGAACACTGAAGCTTTCTTT. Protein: CASSPPPRQGPNTEAFF.

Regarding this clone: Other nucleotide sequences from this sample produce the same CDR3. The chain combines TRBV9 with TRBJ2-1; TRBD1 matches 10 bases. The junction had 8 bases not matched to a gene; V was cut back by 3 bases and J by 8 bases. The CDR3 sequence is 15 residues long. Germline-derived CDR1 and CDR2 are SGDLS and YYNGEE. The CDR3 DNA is TGTGCCAGCAGCGCCCGGGACAGGGGCAGGGATGAGCAGTTCTTC. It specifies CASSARDRGRDEQFF.

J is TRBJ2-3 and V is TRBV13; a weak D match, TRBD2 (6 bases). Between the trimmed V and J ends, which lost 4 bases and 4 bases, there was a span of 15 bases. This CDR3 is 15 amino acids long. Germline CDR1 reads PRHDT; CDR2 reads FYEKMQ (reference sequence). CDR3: CASSSPQRRADTQYF. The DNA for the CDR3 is TGTGCCAGCAGCTCCCCCCAAAGGAGGGCAGATACGCAGTATTTT.